This T cell receptor (beta chain) was recorded in a study of OX40 agonist ivuxolimab in advanced cancers. Whole-study results and caveats: Researchers did not establish what antigens the expanded peripheral T cells target. On average, CD8+ T cells showed a greater number of expanded clones than CD4+. Blood T cells, both CD4+ and CD8+, expanded clonally by week 6 at 0.1 to 3.0 mg/kg. Individuals who were partial responders at 0.1-3.0 mg/kg had clonal expansion that ranked among the lowest.

CDR1 and CDR2 (germline): KGHSH, LQKENI. With 6 bases removed from V and 3 bases from J, the gap between germline ends came to 14 bases. The length of the CDR3 is 14 residues. Note on this clone: The target antigen is unknown.

Repertoires were generated with immunoSEQ multiplex PCR, while TCRdb's copy carries only in-frame clones and drops some. The sample gives some 66,000 clones, over 75% of which show up once; about 0.37% is in the top ten. The rearrangement uses TRBV18 and TRBJ1-1; D call uncertain. The sequence was obtained from an adult with an advanced solid tumor such as melanoma, head and neck, liver or kidney cancer. Here the sequenced sample was CD4+ or CD8+ T cells sorted from blood, taken in a trial of the OX40 agonist ivuxolimab. The CDR3 nucleotides read TGTGCCAGCTCCCCCGCGGAGTCCCACACTGAAGCTTTCTTT. Translating gives CASSPAESHTEAFF.